The source of this T cell receptor (beta chain) is a study of Graves' ophthalmopathy and Graves' hyperthyroidism. TCR beta CDR3 regions were amplified from RNA transcripts. HTBI primers were employed in first-round RT-PCR, then a second-round multiplex PCR followed. Each CDR3 protein is one row after TCRdb ran MiXCR on the multiplex PCR reads. The sample has about 740,000 distinct CDR3 sequences; 40% are singletons. With 8 bases removed from V and 0 bases from J, the gap between germline ends came to 13 bases. The CDR3 length is 15 residues. Per the germline V gene, CDR1 is MGHDK and CDR2 is SYGVNS. No donor had other autoimmune disease, uncontrolled infection, pregnancy or lactation. Fresh peripheral blood (approximately 10 ml) yielded the PBMCs. Study-wide results and caveats: Among expanded thyroid clonotypes above 0.001 frequency, most also occurred in blood.

A word on this clonotype: What it binds is unknown.

The chain joins TRBV25-1 to TRBJ2-2; D remains ambiguous. The receptor comes from an adult man with Graves' ophthalmopathy. Sequences were obtained from peripheral blood. This CDR3 reads CASSRNLPNTGELFF. CDR3 in DNA: TGTGCCAGCTCTCGGAACCTCCCGAACACCGGGGAGCTGTTTTTT. Based on the CDR3 plus reference TRBV25-1 and TRBJ2-2, the full variable domain is EADIYQTPRYLVIGTGKKITLECSQTMGHDKMYWYQQDPGMELHLIHYSYGVNSTEKGDLSSESTVSRIRTEHFPLTLESARPSHTSQYLCASSRNLPNTGELFFGEGSRLTVL.